The rows below give T cell receptor beta chains drawn from one sample of a study of cytotoxic CD8 clonotypes in ibrutinib-treated CLL. Assay: immunoSEQ multiplex PCR; the TCRdb copy retains only in-frame clones and omits some. The sample lists 13,000 to 15,000 clones, 52% occurring once. The sequenced sample was PBMCs, obtained at a roughly 22-month disease-progression time point, from a patient treated with ibrutinib. The source of these receptors is a human donor with chronic lymphocytic leukemia. Both conserved end residues are part of each CDR3. The order of the fields is V gene, CDR3 length, CDR3 protein.

TRBV5-4	15	CASSPGQGRNYGYTF
TRBV19	12	CASSTESSPLHF
TRBV29-1	12	CSAWAGNTEAFF
TRBV2	14	CASSETGGYYEQYF
TRBV6-5	15	CASSYRTVRDSPLHF
TRBV5-1	16	CASSPLGQGSYNEQFF
TRBV29-1	14	CSVAPTGRDQPQHF
TRBV4-2	16	CASSEASGASNQPQHF
TRBV11-3	13	CASSLNGGDTQYF
TRBV5-6	12	CASSLSSYEQYF
TRBV27	15	CASREDWRSYNEQFF
TRBV2	12	CASKAGFQPQHF